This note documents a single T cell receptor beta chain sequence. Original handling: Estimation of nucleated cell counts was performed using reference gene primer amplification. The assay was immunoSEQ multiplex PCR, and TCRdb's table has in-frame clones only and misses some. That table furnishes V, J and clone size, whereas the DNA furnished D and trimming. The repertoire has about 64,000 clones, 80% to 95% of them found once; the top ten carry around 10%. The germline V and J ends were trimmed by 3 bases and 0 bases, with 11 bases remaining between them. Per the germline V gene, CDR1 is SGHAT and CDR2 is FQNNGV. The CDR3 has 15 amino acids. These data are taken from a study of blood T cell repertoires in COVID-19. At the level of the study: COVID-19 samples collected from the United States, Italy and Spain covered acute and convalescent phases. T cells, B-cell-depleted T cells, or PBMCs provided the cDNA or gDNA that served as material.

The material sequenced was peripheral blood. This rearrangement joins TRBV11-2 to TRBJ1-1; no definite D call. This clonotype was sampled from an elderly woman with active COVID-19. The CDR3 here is CASSLFPVMNTEAFF. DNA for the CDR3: TGTGCCAGCAGCTTGTTCCCGGTAATGAACACTGAAGCTTTCTTT. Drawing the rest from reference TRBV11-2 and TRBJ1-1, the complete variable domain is EAGVAQSPRYKIIEKRQSVAFWCNPISGHATLYWYQQILGQGPKLLIQFQNNGVVDDSQLPKDRFSAERLKGVDSTLKIQPAKLEDSAVYLCASSLFPVMNTEAFFGQGTRLTVV.